These 20 T cell receptor beta chains came from one sample sequenced in a study of tissue T cells after allogeneic stem cell transplantation. Clones were sequenced by immunoSEQ multiplex PCR, and TCRdb holds only the in-frame ones, with some missing. This repertoire shows nearly 50,000 clones, around 73% found once; its top ten account for around 0.67%. What was sequenced was sorted cells pooled from one or two spleens. These receptors were collected from a pool of C57BL/6 mice in good health.

As to this clone: Mouse gene names and germline throughout. Coverage ceases 1 residue before the CDR3 finishes, and the germline J gene fills in the end. V gene TRBV3 combines with J gene TRBJ1-2; D remains ambiguous. Trimming cost V 4 bases and J 0 bases, with 6 bases left between them. Germline CDR1 SNHLY, CDR2 FYNGKV (reference sequence). This CDR3 spans 13 amino acids. This CDR3 is CASSSQANSDYTF. Incomplete CDR3 DNA: TGTGCCAGCAGCTCTCAAGCAAACTCCGACTACACC.

This clone was found a few times. Genes and germline come from the mouse. The observed sequence ends 1 residue before the CDR3 terminus, with the missing tail filled in from the germline J gene. The J gene is TRBJ1-3, the V gene TRBV14; D perhaps matches TRBD1 (6 bases). The CDR3 totals 14 residues. The V gene's germline CDR1 is SGHDT and CDR2 FRDEAV. With 5 bases removed from V and 4 bases from J, the gap between germline ends came to 13 bases. Incomplete CDR3 DNA: TGTGCCAGCAGCCCCCGCAGGGGAGGAAATACGCTCTAT. It specifies CASSPRRGGNTLY. The CDR3 as a whole reads CASSPRRGGNTLYF.

Turning to this clone: Gene names are the mouse ones. CDR3 region: CTCSADWGNEQYF. The CDR3 DNA, read in part, is TGCACCTGCAGTGCAGATTGGGGGAATGAACAGTAC. This sequence joins TRBV1 and TRBJ2-7, with D maybe TRBD2 (6 bases). The DNA ends 1 residue before the CDR3 does, and the rest of the CDR3 is filled in from the germline J gene. The CDR3 has 13 residues. V dropped 0 bases and J dropped 5 bases, with 8 bases sitting between them. CDR1 and CDR2 from the germline V gene are NSQYPW and LRSPGD (reference sequence).

This clone was detected only a few times. The gene names here belong to mouse. Sequencing ends 1 residue short of the CDR3 end; the germline J gene provides the rest. Other nucleotide sequences from this sample produce the same CDR3. The genes are TRBV13-2 and TRBJ2-7, with no clear D. V lost 0 bases to trimming and J lost 4 bases, with 5 bases between them. The CDR3 runs 12 residues. Germline V gene data show CDR1 as NNHNN and CDR2 as SYGAGS (reference sequence). The sequenced part of the CDR3 DNA is TGTGCCAGCGGTGATGCACCATATGAACAGTAC. As protein: CASGDAPYEQY. The entire CDR3 protein reads CASGDAPYEQYF.

A word on this clone: Here the gene names and germline are mouse. The CDR3 region is CASSQDQNTEVFF. Incomplete CDR3 DNA: TGTGCCAGCAGCCAAGACCAGAACACAGAAGTCTTC. The chain employs TRBV5 and TRBJ1-1; D gene ambiguous. Read sequence stops 1 residue before the CDR3 end, and the germline J gene provides the missing end. The CDR3 extends over 13 amino acids. Trimming cost V 0 bases and J 0 bases, with 2 bases left between them. Germline-derived CDR1 and CDR2 are LGHNA and YNLKQL (reference sequence).

With respect to this clone: Genes and germline come from the mouse. Coverage ceases 1 residue before the CDR3 finishes, and the germline J gene fills in the end. This sequence joins TRBV12-1 and TRBJ2-5, with TRBD2 matching over 10 bases. Trimming cost V 4 bases and J 6 bases; bases outside gene matches: 9. There are 15 residues in the CDR3. The germline V gene has CDR1 SGHSN and CDR2 HYEKVE. This CDR3 is CASSPGGLGMDTQYF. The covered CDR3 bases are TGTGCCAGCTCCCCAGGGGGACTGGGGATGGACACCCAGTAC. Filled out from reference TRBV12-1 and TRBJ2-5, the complete variable domain reads DSGVVQSPRHIIKEKGGRSVLTCIPISGHSNVVWYQQTLGKELKFLIQHYEKVERDKGFLPSRFSVQQFDDYHSEMNMSALELEDSAMYFCASSPGGLGMDTQYFGPGTRLLVL.

This clone is classed as medium-sized (0.01 to 0.1%). Germline and genes here are mouse. Read sequence stops 1 residue before the CDR3 end, and the germline J gene provides the missing end. The V and J genes are TRBV19 and TRBJ2-2; tentatively, D is TRBD2 (6 bases). The germline V gene has CDR1 FNHDT and CDR2 SITEND (reference sequence). Trimming stripped 1 base from V and 0 bases from J, with 10 bases between. The length of the CDR3 is 16 residues. The CDR3: CASSIRDSPNTGQLYF. CDR3 DNA, as far as it was read: TGTGCCAGCAGTATAAGGGACTCCCCAAACACCGGGCAGCTCTAC.

This clone was picked up one time. The genes and germline here are from mouse. The read falls 1 residue short of the CDR3 end, and the missing part is taken from the germline J gene. The chain carries TRBV13-1 and TRBJ2-5; 14 bases align to TRBD2. The CDR3 extends over 15 amino acids. With V trimmed by 1 base and J by 8 bases, 3 bases remained unmatched. Germline V gives CDR1 NSHNY, CDR2 SYGAGN. The CDR3 protein is CASSDLGLGGRTQYF. The CDR3 bases that were read are TGTGCCAGCAGTGATTTGGGACTGGGGGGGCGCACCCAGTAC.

This clone was detected once. The gene symbols are mouse symbols. The read stops 1 residue short of the end of the CDR3; the missing end is completed from the germline J gene. V gene TRBV3 combines with J gene TRBJ2-4; 7 bases line up with TRBD1. V shed 6 bases and J 0 bases; nucleotides not matched to a gene: 3. CDR3 length: 14 amino acids. Looked up from germline, CDR1 is SNHLY and CDR2 is FYNGKV (reference sequence). The part of the CDR3 DNA that was read is TGTGCCAGCAGACAGGGGTTGAGTCAAAACACCTTGTAC. This codes for CASRQGLSQNTLY. Given in full, the CDR3 is CASRQGLSQNTLYF.

As to this clone: Gene names denote mouse genes. The read halts 1 residue ahead of the CDR3 end, with the missing end drawn from the germline J gene. The V call is TRBV1, the J call TRBJ1-1; D not resolved. Germline lookup yields CDR1 NSQYPW and CDR2 LRSPGD (reference sequence). This CDR3 has 11 amino acids. Deletions cut 0 bases from V and 11 bases from J, with 7 bases between. CDR3 bases read: TGCACCTGCAGTGCAGACAGGAGCGTCTTC. Its protein is CTCSADRSVF. The CDR3 in full is CTCSADRSVFF. The variable domain in full, completed from reference TRBV1 and TRBJ1-1, reads VTLLEQNPRWRLVPRGQAVNLRCILKNSQYPWMSWYQQDLQKQLQWLFTLRSPGDKEVKSLPGADYLATRVTDTELRLQVANMSQGRTLYCTCSADRSVFFGKGTRLTVV.

Turning to this clone: Here the gene names and germline are mouse. Read data end 1 residue before the CDR3 end; the end is taken from the germline J gene. The V gene is TRBV13-2, the J gene TRBJ2-4, with D perhaps matching TRBD1 (6 bases). Germline V gene sequence: CDR1 NNHNN, CDR2 SYGAGS (reference sequence). Trimming took 3 bases from V and 0 from J, leaving 14 bases between them. This CDR3 contains 16 residues. The part of the CDR3 DNA that was read is TGTGCCAGCGGTGGAGGCAGGGGAGTCAGTCAAAACACCTTGTAC. Residues: CASGGGRGVSQNTLY. The CDR3 as a whole reads CASGGGRGVSQNTLYF.

Turning to this clone: The gene symbols are mouse symbols. The read stops 1 residue short of the end of the CDR3; the missing end is completed from the germline J gene. The chain uses TRBV14 and TRBJ1-4; the D gene is possibly TRBD1 (6 bases). V lost 4 bases, J lost 0 bases, and 7 bases lay in between. Germline-derived CDR1 and CDR2 are SGHDT and FRDEAV. This CDR3 is built from 14 residues. The CDR3 protein is CASSDRFSNERLFF. Incomplete CDR3 DNA: TGTGCCAGCAGTGACAGGTTTTCCAACGAAAGATTATTT.

Comments on this clone: Gene labels here are mouse ones. The sequenced fragment ends 1 residue before the CDR3 boundary, so the rest is inferred from the germline J gene. The chain couples TRBV4 to TRBJ2-5; D remains unclear. V was shortened by 5 bases and J by 6 bases, with 3 bases between the two germline ends. Germline V gene sequence: CDR1 LGHDT, CDR2 YNNKQL (reference sequence). The CDR3 spans 10 residues. The covered CDR3 bases are TGTGCCAGCAGCGATGACACCCAGTAC. Protein: CASSDDTQY. The full CDR3 protein is CASSDDTQYF.

In this sample, this clone turned up a few times. Gene and germline names: mouse. The missing CDR3 end, 1 residue past where the read stops, is filled in from the germline J gene. The chain recombines TRBV13-3 with TRBJ2-7; weak D call: TRBD1 (6 bases). CDR1 is NNHDY and CDR2 is SYVADS in the germline V gene. The V gene lost 1 base and the J gene lost 4 bases, with 9 bases spanning the gap. This CDR3 region has 13 residues. The CDR3 protein is CASSDRDKYEQYF. The CDR3 bases that were read are TGTGCCAGCAGTGATCGGGACAAATATGAACAGTAC.

This clone was seen only a few times. Germline and genes here are mouse. The observed sequence ends 1 residue before the CDR3 terminus, with the missing tail filled in from the germline J gene. The chain uses TRBV31 and TRBJ2-7; D may be TRBD2 (6 bases). Trimming cost V 0 bases and J 4 bases, with 7 bases left between them. This CDR3 contains 12 residues. Germline assignment: CDR1 GKSSPN and CDR2 SITVG. The CDR3 region is CAWSLLGYEQYF. The CDR3 DNA, read in part, is TGTGCCTGGAGTCTACTGGGTTATGAACAGTAC.

Concerning this clone: Gene and germline names: mouse. The CDR3 goes on 1 residue after the read ends, and that part is filled in from the germline J gene. The rearrangement uses TRBV13-3 and TRBJ2-5; 9 nucleotides line up with TRBD1. V was pared by 3 bases and J by 3 bases, with 5 bases of the junction left unmatched. This CDR3 region has 15 residues. Germline assignment: CDR1 NNHDY and CDR2 SYVADS. The part of the CDR3 DNA that was read is TGTGCCAGCAGTGGACAGGGGGGGGGTCAAGACACCCAGTAC. This sequence encodes CASSGQGGGQDTQY. The entire CDR3 sequence reads CASSGQGGGQDTQYF. Filled out from reference TRBV13-3 and TRBJ2-5, the complete variable domain reads EAAVTQSPRSKVAVTGGKVTLSCHQTNNHDYMYWYRQDTGHGLRLIHYSYVADSTEKGDIPDGYKASRPSQENFSLILELASLSQTAVYFCASSGQGGGQDTQYFGPGTRLLVL.

With respect to this clone: Here the gene names and germline are mouse. With the read ending 1 residue before the CDR3 end, the germline J gene is used to fill in that end. V usage is TRBV13-3 and J usage is TRBJ2-2, with 10 nucleotides matching TRBD2. This CDR3 has 15 residues. V lost 5 bases to trimming and J lost 3 bases; unmatched junction nucleotides: 4. CDR1 and CDR2 from the germline V gene are NNHDY and SYVADS. CDR3 bases read: TGTGCCAGCAGCGACTGGGGGGTTGACACCGGGCAGCTCTAC. Translating gives CASSDWGVDTGQLY. The CDR3 reads in full as CASSDWGVDTGQLYF.

On this clone itself: Mouse gene names and germline throughout. CDR3 residues: CAWSPRGLGVGAETLYF. Partial CDR3 DNA: TGTGCCTGGAGTCCGCGGGGACTGGGGGTTGGTGCAGAAACGCTGTAT. This chain uses TRBV31 with TRBJ2-3; 11 nucleotides match TRBD2. The read terminates 1 residue before the CDR3 end, so the remaining end is supplied by the germline J gene. With 1 base clipped from V and 1 base from J, the junction kept 7 bases outside the gene matches. The CDR3 spans 17 residues. Germline values: CDR1 GKSSPN, CDR2 SITVG.

On this clone: Gene names denote mouse genes. The read halts 1 residue ahead of the CDR3 end, with the missing end drawn from the germline J gene. The chain recombines TRBV4 with TRBJ2-4; TRBD2 aligns across 9 bases. The CDR3 sequence is 15 residues long. Trimming removed 5 bases from V and 1 base from J; junction bases left unmatched: 4. Germline CDR1 and CDR2: LGHDT and YNNKQL (reference sequence). The CDR3 reads CASSQWTGGQNTLYF. CDR3 DNA, as far as it was read: TGTGCCAGCAGCCAATGGACTGGGGGTCAAAACACCTTGTAC.

In this sample, this clone turned up a few times. Gene and germline names: mouse. The missing CDR3 end, 1 residue past where the read stops, is filled in from the germline J gene. J is TRBJ1-4 and V is TRBV5; no definite D call. V lost 1 base and J lost 4, with 7 bases in between. The CDR3 length is 14 residues. Germline CDR1 reads LGHNA; CDR2 reads YNLKQL (reference sequence). The CDR3 reads CASSQGNNNERLFF. Incomplete CDR3 DNA: TGTGCCAGCAGCCAAGGTAACAACAACGAAAGATTATTT.